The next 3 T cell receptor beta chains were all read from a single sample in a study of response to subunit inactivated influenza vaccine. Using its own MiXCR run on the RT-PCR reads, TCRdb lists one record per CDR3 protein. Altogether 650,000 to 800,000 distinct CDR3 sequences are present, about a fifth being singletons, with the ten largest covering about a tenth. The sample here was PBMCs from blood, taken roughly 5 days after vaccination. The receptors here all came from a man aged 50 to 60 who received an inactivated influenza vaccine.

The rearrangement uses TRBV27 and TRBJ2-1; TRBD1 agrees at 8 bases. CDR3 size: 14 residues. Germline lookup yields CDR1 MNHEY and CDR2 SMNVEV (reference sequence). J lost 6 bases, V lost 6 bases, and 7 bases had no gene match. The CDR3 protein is CASRDRGFGNEQFF. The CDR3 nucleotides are TGTGCCAGCAGAGACAGGGGATTCGGCAATGAGCAGTTCTTC.

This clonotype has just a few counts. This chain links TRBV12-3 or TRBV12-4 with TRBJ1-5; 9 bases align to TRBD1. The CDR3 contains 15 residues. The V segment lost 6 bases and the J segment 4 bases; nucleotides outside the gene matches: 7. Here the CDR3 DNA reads TGTGCCAGCAGCCACCCCGGGACAGGGAATCAGCCCCAGCATTTT. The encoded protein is CASSHPGTGNQPQHF.

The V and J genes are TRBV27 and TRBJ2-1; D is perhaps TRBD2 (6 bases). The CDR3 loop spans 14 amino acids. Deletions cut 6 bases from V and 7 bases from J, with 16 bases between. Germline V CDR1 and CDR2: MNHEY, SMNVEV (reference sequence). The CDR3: CASRTTGGGNEQFF. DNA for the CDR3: TGTGCCAGCAGGACAACCGGGGGTGGGAATGAGCAGTTCTTC.